The rows below give T cell receptor beta chains drawn from one sample of a study of control samples from healthy donors and cancer patients. Some clones are missing from TCRdb's copy, which holds only in-frame ones; the method was immunoSEQ multiplex PCR. The data contain more than 95,000 clones, roughly 86% of them singletons. The specimen was blood. These TCRs come from a man aged 55 to 70 in good health. Each CDR3 is given with its conserved first and last residue. The D gene is left open where the match is weak. Part of the rows lack a size; the others show once, few, many or a class for expanded clones.

j_gene	abundance	v_gene	d_gene	CDR3aa	CDR3nt
TRBJ1-6	.	TRBV4-3	.	CASSQDLFGVSPLHF	TGCGCCAGCAGCCAAGATTTATTTGGGGTGTCACCCCTCCACTTT
TRBJ2-7	.	TRBV2	.	CASSRQFLGAYEQYF	TGTGCCAGCAGCAGACAGTTCCTAGGCGCCTACGAGCAGTACTTC
TRBJ1-2	.	TRBV3-1/TRBV3-2	.	CASSQLTANYGYTF	TGTGCCAGCAGCCAGTTGACAGCTAACTATGGCTACACCTTC
TRBJ1-1	.	TRBV28	TRBD1	CATRGQGAKTEAFF	TGTGCCACCAGAGGACAGGGGGCGAAGACTGAAGCTTTCTTT
TRBJ2-7	.	TRBV6-1	.	CASSEGYEQYF	TGTGCCAGCAGTGAAGGCTACGAGCAGTACTTC
TRBJ2-2	.	TRBV28	.	CASSFSGSNTGELFF	TGTGCCAGCAGTTTCAGCGGGTCGAACACCGGGGAGCTGTTTTTT
TRBJ2-7	.	TRBV4-3	.	CASSQLISGAYEQYF	TGCGCCAGCAGCCAACTAATTAGCGGCGCCTACGAGCAGTACTTC
TRBJ2-7	.	TRBV24-1	TRBD1	CATSDYGTGLYF	TGTGCCACCAGTGATTACGGGACAGGGTTGTACTTC
TRBJ2-3	.	TRBV19	.	CASSTLSPDTQYF	TGTGCCAGTAGTACATTGAGCCCAGATACGCAGTATTTT
TRBJ2-5	.	TRBV5-7	.	CATSGQPETQYF	TGTGCCACCAGTGGACAGCCAGAGACCCAGTACTTC
TRBJ1-4	.	TRBV28	.	CASSARDGTNEKLFF	TGTGCCAGCAGTGCCCGGGACGGGACTAATGAAAAACTGTTTTTT
TRBJ2-3	.	TRBV30	.	CAWSYTDTQYF	TGTGCCTGGAGCTACACAGATACGCAGTATTTT
TRBJ1-1	.	TRBV28	.	CASSFLGLNTEAFF	TGTGCCAGCAGTTTTTTGGGTTTGAACACTGAAGCTTTCTTT
TRBJ1-3	.	TRBV7-2	.	CASSLGGPRSGNTIYF	TGTGCCAGCAGCTTGGGAGGACCCCGTTCTGGAAACACCATATATTTT
TRBJ2-3	.	TRBV11-3	TRBD2	CASSLGAGATTDTQYF	TGTGCCAGCAGCTTAGGAGCGGGGGCCACCACAGATACGCAGTATTTT
TRBJ1-1	.	TRBV9	.	CASSVVGTEAFF	TGTGCCAGCAGCGTAGTGGGGACTGAAGCTTTCTTT
TRBJ1-1	few	TRBV7-3	.	CASSMPEAGTEAFF	TGTGCCAGCAGCATGCCAGAGGCCGGAACTGAAGCTTTCTTT
TRBJ1-5	.	TRBV2	TRBD1	CASRSRRTGDQPQHF	TGTGCCAGTAGATCCAGGCGGACAGGGGATCAGCCCCAGCATTTT
TRBJ2-7	.	TRBV25-1	.	CASSEHGATYEQYF	TGTGCCAGCAGTGAACACGGGGCCACCTACGAGCAGTACTTC
TRBJ2-1	.	TRBV7-9	TRBD1	CASSPTGVVGNEQFF	TGTGCCAGCAGCCCCACAGGGGTCGTGGGCAATGAGCAGTTCTTC
TRBJ2-3	.	TRBV18	TRBD1	CASSLGQGTDTQYF	TGTGCCAGCTCACTGGGACAGGGCACAGATACGCAGTATTTT
TRBJ1-1	.	TRBV25-1	.	CASSEGETKAFF	TGTGCCAGCAGTGAGGGGGAGACCAAAGCTTTCTTT
TRBJ2-1	.	TRBV9	TRBD1	CASSARTGYNEQFF	TGTGCCAGCAGCGCCAGGACAGGGTACAATGAGCAGTTCTTC
TRBJ1-2	.	TRBV18	.	CASSPSPFTVNYGYTF	TGTGCCAGCTCACCTTCACCCTTTACAGTTAACTATGGCTACACCTTC
TRBJ1-1	.	TRBV27	.	CASSFAYENTEAFF	TGTGCCAGCAGTTTTGCCTACGAGAACACTGAAGCTTTCTTT
TRBJ2-7	.	TRBV10-2	.	CASSEAVTYEQYF	TGCGCCAGCAGTGAAGCAGTAACCTACGAGCAGTACTTC
TRBJ2-3	.	TRBV6-4	.	CASSSDGKLTDTQYF	TGTGCCAGCAGTTCGGACGGGAAACTCACAGATACGCAGTATTTT
TRBJ1-2	.	TRBV25-1	.	CASSEGGWQSYGYTF	TGTGCCAGCAGTGAAGGGGGATGGCAGTCCTATGGCTACACCTTC
TRBJ2-1	once	TRBV19	.	CASSTFVDSYNEQFF	TGTGCCAGTAGTACGTTTGTGGACTCCTACAATGAGCAGTTCTTC
TRBJ2-3	few	TRBV6-1	TRBD1	CASSDPRGRTDTQYF	TGTGCCAGCAGTGACCCCAGGGGGAGAACAGATACGCAGTATTTT
TRBJ1-2	.	TRBV6-1	.	CASSEGGVNYGYTF	TGTGCCAGCAGTGAGGGGGGGGTGAACTATGGCTACACCTTC
TRBJ1-2	.	TRBV28	TRBD1	CASSWGTGYYGYTF	TGTGCCAGCAGTTGGGGGACAGGTTACTATGGCTACACCTTC
TRBJ2-7	.	TRBV19	.	CASSIGEEQYF	TGTGCCAGTAGTATAGGGGAAGAGCAGTACTTC
TRBJ1-6	few	TRBV2	TRBD1	CASRLTGALNSPLHF	TGTGCCAGCAGGCTGACAGGGGCTCTTAATTCACCCCTCCACTTT
TRBJ2-4	.	TRBV5-1	.	CASSLGGSTSTLNIQYF	TGCGCCAGCAGCTTGGGCGGCAGCACTTCCACCTTAAACATTCAGTACTTC
TRBJ1-4	.	TRBV6-5	.	CASSSSANEKLFF	TGTGCCAGCAGTTCCTCGGCTAATGAAAAACTGTTTTTT
TRBJ1-5	.	TRBV30	TRBD1	CAWSVQGNQPQHF	TGTGCCTGGAGTGTACAGGGGAATCAGCCCCAGCATTTT
TRBJ1-2	.	TRBV7-2	TRBD1	CASSQDRDYGYTF	TGTGCCAGCAGCCAGGACAGGGACTATGGCTACACCTTC
TRBJ2-3	.	TRBV29-1	.	CSVEDAFGAGYTDTQYF	TGCAGCGTTGAAGATGCATTCGGGGCAGGGTACACAGATACGCAGTATTTT
TRBJ1-1	.	TRBV11-2	TRBD1	CASSPHPGQGAFF	TGTGCCAGCAGCCCTCATCCGGGACAGGGAGCTTTCTTT
TRBJ1-3	.	TRBV5-1	TRBD1	CASSFDRGVGNTIYF	TGCGCCAGCAGCTTCGACAGGGGGGTTGGAAACACCATATATTTT
TRBJ1-2	.	TRBV7-9	TRBD1	CASSLDEGAYGYTF	TGTGCCAGCAGCTTAGATGAGGGGGCCTATGGCTACACCTTC
TRBJ1-5	.	TRBV19	.	CASSIGSSNQPQHF	TGTGCCAGTAGTATCGGCAGTAGCAATCAGCCCCAGCATTTT
TRBJ1-2	.	TRBV6-5	TRBD1	CASSPTGIMDYGYTF	TGTGCCAGCAGCCCGACAGGGATTATGGACTATGGCTACACCTTC
TRBJ2-2	.	TRBV19	.	CASSISVTGELFF	TGTGCCAGTAGTATCAGCGTCACCGGGGAGCTGTTTTTT
TRBJ2-1	.	TRBV11-3	TRBD1	CASSAGGQGSFNEQFF	TGTGCCAGCAGTGCAGGGGGACAGGGATCTTTCAATGAGCAGTTCTTC
TRBJ2-7	.	TRBV19	TRBD2	CASSWRGGHEQYF	TGTGCCAGTAGTTGGCGGGGGGGTCACGAGCAGTACTTC
TRBJ2-2	once	TRBV2	.	CASSEMVAGGELFF	TGTGCCAGCAGTGAAATGGTAGCCGGCGGGGAGCTGTTTTTT
TRBJ2-2	.	TRBV27	.	CASSSTNRGGELFF	TGTGCCAGCAGTTCGACCAACAGAGGCGGGGAGCTGTTTTTT